The TCR beta chain described here comes from a study of CD8+CD57+ T cells in acquired aplastic anemia. The CDR3 runs 11 residues. CDR1 DFQATT and CDR2 SNEGSKA come from the germline V gene (reference sequence). Trimming took off 5 bases at V and 1 base at J, with 5 bases between the two ends. TCR beta VDJ and CDR3 profiles were obtained from a genomic DNA template. TCRdb re-called the reads with MiXCR, one entry per CDR3 protein. Found here are about 270,000 distinct CDR3 sequences, approximately 57% of them singletons; the top ten hold 6.5% to 10%. A note on this clonotype: The target antigen is unknown.

Study-wide findings and caveats: Sharing between patients and controls was observed for twenty-nine CD8+ CDR3 sequences.

This sequence originates from a human donor with severe aplastic anemia or a healthy control (not recorded which). This rearrangement joins TRBV20-1 to TRBJ2-5; D gene unclear. The material sequenced was sorted CD4+, CD8+, or CD8+CD57+ T cells (not recorded which) from PBMCs. In nucleotides, the CDR3 is TGCAGTGCTCCCACCCAAGAGACCCAGTACTTC. Translated, it gives CSAPTQETQYF.